The source of this T cell receptor (beta chain) is a study of T cell responses to AZD1222 COVID-19 vaccine. Profiling relied on immunoSEQ multiplex PCR, and the TCRdb table lists in-frame clones only, not all of them. The sample has 150,000 to 200,000 clones; more than 75% are singletons. Between the trimmed V and J ends, which lost 4 bases and 5 bases, there was a span of 14 bases. CDR3 size: 15 residues. Germline loops: CDR1 MGHRA, CDR2 YSYEKL. The sequencing used peripheral blood, collected 28 days after the second AZD1222 dose. This sequence was found in an adult who received the AZD1222 COVID-19 vaccine. The chain recombines TRBV4-1 with TRBJ2-2; D might be TRBD1 or TRBD2, each matching 5 bases. CDR3 DNA sequence: TGCGCCAGCAGCCCGCGGACTGCAGGGACCGGGGAGCTGTTTTTT. Its protein product is CASSPRTAGTGELFF.